This TCR beta chain was sequenced for a study of blood T cell repertoires in COVID-19. About the study: Nucleic acid was either cDNA or gDNA, and it came from T cells, B-cell-depleted T cells, or PBMCs.

Authors' data handling: Reference gene primers were amplified, and this amplification served to estimate nucleated cell counts. Sequencing was performed with immunoSEQ multiplex PCR; in TCRdb, only in-frame clones are kept and a portion is missing. That table furnishes V, J and clone size, whereas the DNA furnished D and trimming. The sample contains around 140,000 clones, approximately 80% of which appear only once. The V end lost 9 bases, the J end lost 0 bases, and 17 bases lay between the germline ends. This CDR3 contains 16 residues. Germline values: CDR1 LNHDA, CDR2 SQIVND (reference sequence).

The V call is TRBV19, the J call TRBJ2-2; a possible D gene is TRBD2 (5 bases). This sequence originates from a woman aged 60-75 years with acute or convalescent COVID-19. Sequenced input: peripheral blood. The DNA for the CDR3 is TGTGCCAGCACGCCTAGCATGCGATCGAACACCGGGGAGCTGTTTTTT. The encoded protein is CASTPSMRSNTGELFF.